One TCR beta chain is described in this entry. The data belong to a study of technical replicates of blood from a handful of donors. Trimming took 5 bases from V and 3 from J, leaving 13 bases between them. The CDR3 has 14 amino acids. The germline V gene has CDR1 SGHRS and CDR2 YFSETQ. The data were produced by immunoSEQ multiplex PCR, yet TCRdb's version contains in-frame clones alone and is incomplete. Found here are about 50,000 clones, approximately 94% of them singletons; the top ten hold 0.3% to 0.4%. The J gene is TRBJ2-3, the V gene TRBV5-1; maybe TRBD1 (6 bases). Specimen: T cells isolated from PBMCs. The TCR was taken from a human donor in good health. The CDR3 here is CASSNGRGTDTQYF. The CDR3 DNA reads TGCGCCAGCAGTAACGGCAGGGGAACAGATACGCAGTATTTT.